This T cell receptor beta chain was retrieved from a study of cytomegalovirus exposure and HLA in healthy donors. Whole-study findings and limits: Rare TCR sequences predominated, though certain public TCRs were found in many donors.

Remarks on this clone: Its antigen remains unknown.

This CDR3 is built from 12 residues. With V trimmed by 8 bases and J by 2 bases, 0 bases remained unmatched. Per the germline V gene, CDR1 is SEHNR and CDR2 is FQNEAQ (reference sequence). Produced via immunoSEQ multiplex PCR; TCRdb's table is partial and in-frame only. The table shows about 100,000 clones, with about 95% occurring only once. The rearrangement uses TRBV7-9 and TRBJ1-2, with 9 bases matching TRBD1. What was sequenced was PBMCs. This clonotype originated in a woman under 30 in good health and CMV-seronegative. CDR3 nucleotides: TGTGCCAGCGGGACAGGGAACTATGGCTACACCTTC. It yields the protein CASGTGNYGYTF.